Shown below are 17 T cell receptor beta chains from a single sample sequenced in a study of radiation and T cells in renal cell carcinoma. As to time point: baseline pretreatment blood. Treatment specified: 15 Gy SBRT to primary tumor, nephrectomy 4 weeks later. Sequencing was performed with immunoSEQ multiplex PCR; in TCRdb, only in-frame clones are kept and a portion is missing. The sample records about 49,000 clones, 65% to 90% being singletons. This material consisted of blood, taken from a patient whose treatment included radiotherapy and nephrectomy. The receptors here all came from a woman in her seventies with renal cell carcinoma.

The gene calls are TRBV5-5 and TRBJ1-2; no firm D call. Germline CDR1 SGHKS, CDR2 YYEKEE (reference sequence). V was trimmed by 4 bases and J by 5 bases, leaving 9 bases between them. This CDR3 contains 12 residues. The CDR3 bases are TGTGCCAGCAGCCCCTCTGGGTATGGCTACACCTTC. Translation gives CASSPSGYGYTF. The complete variable domain, with remaining parts taken from reference TRBV5-5 and TRBJ1-2, reads DAGVTQSPTHLIKTRGQQVTLRCSPISGHKSVSWYQQVLGQGPQFIFQYYEKEERGRGNFPDRFSARQFPNYSSELNVNALLLGDSALYLCASSPSGYGYTFGSGTRLTVV.

The DNA of the CDR3 is TGTGCCAGCAGCGCGGCGGGAACCTATGGCTACACCTTC. Residues: CASSAAGTYGYTF. The chain has TRBV9 and TRBJ1-2; no definite D call. The V gene's germline CDR1 is SGDLS and CDR2 YYNGEE. The CDR3 is 13 amino acids. V lost 3 bases and J 4 bases, leaving 10 bases between the germline ends.

This clone appeared a few times. This chain joins TRBV5-4 and TRBJ1-2; 11 bases are a match to TRBD1. This CDR3 has 15 residues. Trimming cost V 0 bases and J 6 bases; bases outside gene matches: 4. Per germline, CDR1 SGHNT and CDR2 YYREEE (reference sequence). The CDR3 protein is CASSLAGQGVDGYTF. CDR3 bases: TGTGCCAGCAGCTTGGCGGGACAGGGGGTGGATGGCTACACCTTC.

J is TRBJ1-1 and V is TRBV18; 8 bases are a match to TRBD1. V was pared by 3 bases and J by 4 bases, with 1 base of the junction left unmatched. The germline gives CDR1 KGHSH, CDR2 LQKENI. The CDR3 length is 13 residues. CDR3 loop: CASSPDRVTEAFF. Written as DNA, the CDR3 is TGTGCCAGCTCACCGGACAGGGTCACTGAAGCTTTCTTT.

The chain joins TRBV5-6 to TRBJ2-2, with 7 bases identical to TRBD2. CDR3 length: 16 residues. V lost 0 bases, J lost 6 bases, and 8 bases stayed unmatched. Germline-derived CDR1 and CDR2 are SGHDT and YYEEEE. DNA of the CDR3: TGTGCCAGCAGCTTGGGTCGGCGGGAGCCACCCGGGGAGCTGTTTTTT. Translated, it gives CASSLGRREPPGELFF.

The chain uses TRBV5-1 and TRBJ2-1; D is uncertain. The CDR3 extends over 15 amino acids. Germline V gene lookup returns CDR1 SGHRS and CDR2 YFSETQ. V lost 1 base to trimming and J lost 4 bases, with 12 bases between them. The CDR3 DNA reads as TGCGCCAGCAGCTTGTCGGGCGTAGGATACAATGAGCAGTTCTTC. As protein: CASSLSGVGYNEQFF.

Only a few counts were recorded for this clone. The rearrangement joins TRBV19 to TRBJ2-7; D gene ambiguous. Trimming removed 5 bases from V and 2 bases from J, with 10 bases in between. The CDR3 loop spans 13 amino acids. Germline CDR1 and CDR2: LNHDA and SQIVND (reference sequence). CDR3 residues: CASSLQVAYEQYF. The DNA for the CDR3 is TGTGCCAGTAGTCTCCAGGTTGCCTACGAGCAGTACTTC.

The chain couples TRBV29-1 to TRBJ1-2, with 9 bases identical to TRBD1. In germline, CDR1 is SQVTM, CDR2 ANQGSEA. This CDR3 has 16 amino acids. Losses at the gene ends were 4 bases for V and 2 bases for J; bases not matched to a gene: 11. DNA of the CDR3: TGCAGCGTTGTTCTTTTGGGACAGGGAGAGAACTATGGCTACACCTTC. Its translation is CSVVLLGQGENYGYTF. The full variable domain, its missing parts supplied by reference TRBV29-1 and TRBJ1-2, is SAVISQKPSRDICQRGTSLTIQCQVDSQVTMMFWYRQQPGQSLTLIATANQGSEATYESGFVIDKFPISRPNLTFSTLTVSNMSPEDSSIYLCSVVLLGQGENYGYTFGSGTRLTVV.

The chain has TRBV27 and TRBJ2-7; perhaps TRBD1 as D (5 bases). CDR1 MNHEY and CDR2 SMNVEV come from the germline V gene (reference sequence). The CDR3 contains 14 residues. Trimming cost V 3 bases and J 7 bases, with 16 bases left between them. The CDR3 here is CASSFQGLGREQYF. The CDR3 region has the DNA TGTGCCAGCAGTTTCCAGGGTTTAGGTCGTGAGCAGTACTTC.

The rearrangement uses TRBV10-1 and TRBJ2-1; D unclear. The CDR3 has 12 amino acids. V lost 8 bases and J lost 2, with 7 bases in between. Germline V gene sequence: CDR1 WNHNN, CDR2 SYGVQD (reference sequence). Here the CDR3 DNA reads TGCGCCAGCCGTCCCACCTACAATGAGCAGTTCTTC. Amino acids: CASRPTYNEQFF.

The table lists this clone with a count of one. V gene TRBV6-1 combines with J gene TRBJ2-5, with 7 nucleotides matching TRBD1. The CDR3 has 15 residues. The germline gives CDR1 MNHNS, CDR2 SASEGT. J was trimmed by 5 bases and V by 7 bases; bases with no gene match: 13. CDR3 coding DNA: TGTGCCAGCACCCCCGGGACAGTCGTATCGGAGACCCAGTACTTC. Translated: CASTPGTVVSETQYF.

This rearrangement joins TRBV6-1 to TRBJ2-7; D remains unclear. This CDR3 contains 14 residues. Germline CDR1 and CDR2: MNHNS and SASEGT. The V and J ends lost 0 bases and 2 bases respectively, with 8 bases between them. CDR3 nucleotide sequence: TGTGCCAGCAGTGAAGCGCTGTATACCTACGAGCAGTACTTC. Residues: CASSEALYTYEQYF.

The chain is built from TRBV7-2 and TRBJ2-7; D possibly uses TRBD1 or TRBD2 (5 bases each). V lost 2 bases and J lost 2, with 13 bases in between. The CDR3 covers 15 residues. Germline assignment: CDR1 SGHTA and CDR2 FQGNSA. The CDR3: CASSLSTGTAYEQYF. As DNA, the CDR3 is TGTGCCAGCAGCTTAAGTACCGGGACGGCCTACGAGCAGTACTTC. Full variable domain (rest looked up from reference TRBV7-2 and TRBJ2-7): GAGVSQSPSNKVTEKGKDVELRCDPISGHTALYWYRQSLGQGLEFLIYFQGNSAPDKSGLPSDRFSAERTGGSVSTLTIQRTQQEDSAVYLCASSLSTGTAYEQYFGPGTRLTVT.

This chain joins TRBV29-1 and TRBJ1-3; a possible D gene is TRBD1 (5 bases). There are 11 residues in the CDR3. Germline CDR1 and CDR2: SQVTM and ANQGSEA. The germline V and J ends were trimmed by 4 bases and 7 bases, with 8 bases remaining between them. In nucleotides, the CDR3 is TGCAGCGTTGTTGGGGGGAACACCATATATTTT. It yields the protein CSVVGGNTIYF.

The J gene is TRBJ2-3, the V gene TRBV20-1; D unresolved. CDR1 is DFQATT, CDR2 SNEGSKA, per germline (reference sequence). The CDR3 runs 10 residues. The V and J ends lost 3 bases and 7 bases respectively, with 5 bases between them. DNA for the CDR3: TGCAGTGCTAGCGTGCATACGCAGTATTTT. It specifies CSASVHTQYF.

The rearrangement joins TRBV11-2 to TRBJ1-5, with D unclear. V was shortened by 5 bases and J by 5 bases, with 13 bases between the two germline ends. From germline, CDR1 is SGHAT and CDR2 FQNNGV. The CDR3 runs 14 residues. The CDR3 sequence is CASSPVGNDQPQHF. The CDR3, as DNA: TGTGCCAGCAGCCCGGTGGGTAACGATCAGCCCCAGCATTTT.

V is TRBV6-5 and J is TRBJ2-6, with D maybe TRBD1 (6 bases). CDR1 MNHEY and CDR2 SVGAGI come from the germline V gene. The CDR3 contains 16 residues. V gave up 3 bases and J gave up 2 bases, with 11 bases separating them. DNA of the CDR3: TGTGCCAGCAGTTATACACAGGGTACTGGGGCCAACGTCCTGACTTTC. This encodes CASSYTQGTGANVLTF.